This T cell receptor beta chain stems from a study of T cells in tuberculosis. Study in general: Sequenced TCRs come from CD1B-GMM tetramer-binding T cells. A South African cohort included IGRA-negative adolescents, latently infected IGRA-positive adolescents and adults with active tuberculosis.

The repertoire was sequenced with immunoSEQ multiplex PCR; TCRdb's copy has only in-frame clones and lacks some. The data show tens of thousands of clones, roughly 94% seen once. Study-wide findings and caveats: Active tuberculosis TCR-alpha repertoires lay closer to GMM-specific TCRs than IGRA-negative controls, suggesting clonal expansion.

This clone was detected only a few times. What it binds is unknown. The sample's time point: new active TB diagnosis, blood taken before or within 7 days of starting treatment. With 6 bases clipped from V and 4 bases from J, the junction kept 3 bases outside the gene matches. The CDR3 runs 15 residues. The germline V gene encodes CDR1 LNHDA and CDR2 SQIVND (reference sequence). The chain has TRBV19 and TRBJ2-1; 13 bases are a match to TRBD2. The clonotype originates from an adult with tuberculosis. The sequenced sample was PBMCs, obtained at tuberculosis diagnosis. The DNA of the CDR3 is TGTGCCAGTAGGGTGGGACTAGCGGGATACAATGAGCAGTTCTTC. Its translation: CASRVGLAGYNEQFF.